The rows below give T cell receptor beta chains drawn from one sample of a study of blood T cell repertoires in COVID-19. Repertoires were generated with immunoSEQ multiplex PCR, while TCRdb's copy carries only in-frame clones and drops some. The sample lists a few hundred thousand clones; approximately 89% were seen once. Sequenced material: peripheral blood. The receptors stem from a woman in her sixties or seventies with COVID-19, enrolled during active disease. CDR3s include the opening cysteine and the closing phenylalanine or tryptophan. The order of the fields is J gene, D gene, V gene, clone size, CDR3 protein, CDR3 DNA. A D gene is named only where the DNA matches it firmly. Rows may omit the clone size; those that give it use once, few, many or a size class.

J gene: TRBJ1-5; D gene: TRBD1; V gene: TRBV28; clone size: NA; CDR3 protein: CASSLTGNQPQHF; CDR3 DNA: TGTGCCAGCAGTTTGACAGGGAATCAGCCCCAGCATTTT
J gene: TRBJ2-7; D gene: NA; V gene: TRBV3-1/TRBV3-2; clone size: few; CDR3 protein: CASSQDRRAPYEQYF; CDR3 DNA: TGTGCCAGCAGCCAGGACAGGAGGGCACCCTACGAGCAGTACTTC
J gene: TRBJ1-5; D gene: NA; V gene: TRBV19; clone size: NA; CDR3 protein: CASIGRGMVNQPQHF; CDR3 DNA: TGTGCCAGTATAGGGAGAGGGATGGTCAATCAGCCCCAGCATTTT
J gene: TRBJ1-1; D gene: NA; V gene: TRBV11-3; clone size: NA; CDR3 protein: CASTQNPNTEAFF; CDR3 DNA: TGTGCCAGCACACAGAACCCGAACACTGAAGCTTTCTTT
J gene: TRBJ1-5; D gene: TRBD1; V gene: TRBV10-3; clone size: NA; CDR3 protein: CASTGDSNQPQHF; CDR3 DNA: TGTGCCTCGACAGGGGATAGCAATCAGCCCCAGCATTTT
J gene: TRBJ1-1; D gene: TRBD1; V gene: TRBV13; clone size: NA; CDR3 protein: CASRAGPDEGAYGEAFF; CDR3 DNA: TGTGCCAGCAGAGCGGGCCCCGACGAGGGGGCATATGGTGAAGCTTTCTTT
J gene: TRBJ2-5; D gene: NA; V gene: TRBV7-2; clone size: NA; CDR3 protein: CASSLERRIETQYF; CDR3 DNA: TGTGCCAGCAGCTTAGAGCGCCGGATTGAGACCCAGTACTTC
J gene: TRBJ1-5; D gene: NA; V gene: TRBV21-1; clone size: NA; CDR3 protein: CASSPLGQFSNQPQHF; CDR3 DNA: TGTGCCAGCAGCCCCTTGGGACAGTTTAGCAATCAGCCCCAGCATTTT
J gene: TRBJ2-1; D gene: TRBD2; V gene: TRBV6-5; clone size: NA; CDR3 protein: CASTPSGAYNEQFF; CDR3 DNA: TGTGCCAGCACCCCTAGCGGAGCCTACAATGAGCAGTTCTTC
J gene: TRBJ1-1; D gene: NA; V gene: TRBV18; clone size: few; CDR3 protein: CASSPLGGNTEAFF; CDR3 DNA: TGTGCCAGCTCACCATTAGGGGGGAACACTGAAGCTTTCTTT
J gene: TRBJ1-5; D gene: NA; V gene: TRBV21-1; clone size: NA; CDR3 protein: CASSDRMSGPQHF; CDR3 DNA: TGTGCCAGCAGCGACAGGATGTCGGGGCCCCAGCATTTT
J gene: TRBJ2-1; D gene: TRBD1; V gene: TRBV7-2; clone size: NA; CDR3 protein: CASSTRTGANEQFF; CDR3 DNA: TGTGCCAGCAGCACGAGGACAGGGGCTAATGAGCAGTTCTTC
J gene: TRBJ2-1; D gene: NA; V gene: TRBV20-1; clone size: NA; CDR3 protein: CSASTPRGSYNEQFF; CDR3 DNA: TGCAGTGCTAGTACTCCTAGAGGATCCTACAATGAGCAGTTCTTC
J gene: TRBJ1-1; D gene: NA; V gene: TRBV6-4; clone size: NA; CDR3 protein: CASSAPSTGTNTEAFF; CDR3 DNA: TGTGCCAGCAGTGCCCCCTCGACAGGAACGAACACTGAAGCTTTCTTT
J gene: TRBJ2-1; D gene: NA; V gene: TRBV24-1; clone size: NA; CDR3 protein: CATSDFTGITYNEQFF; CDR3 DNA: TGTGCCACCAGTGATTTTACGGGAATCACCTACAATGAGCAGTTCTTC
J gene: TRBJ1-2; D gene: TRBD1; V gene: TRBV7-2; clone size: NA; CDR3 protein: CASSPGQSMRYTF; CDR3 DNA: TGTGCCAGCAGCCCGGGACAGTCTATGCGCTACACCTTC
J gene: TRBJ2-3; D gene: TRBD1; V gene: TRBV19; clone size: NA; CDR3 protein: CASSPDRGDTQYF; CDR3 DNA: TGTGCCAGTAGTCCGGACAGGGGAGATACGCAGTATTTT
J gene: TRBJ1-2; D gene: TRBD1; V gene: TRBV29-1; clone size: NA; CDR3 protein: CSGGTGPNYGYTF; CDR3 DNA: TGCAGCGGGGGGACAGGCCCTAACTATGGCTACACCTTC
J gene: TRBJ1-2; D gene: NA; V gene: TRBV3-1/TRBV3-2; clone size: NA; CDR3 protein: CASSPSTLQYGYTF; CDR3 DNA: TGTGCCAGCAGCCCTTCGACACTTCAGTATGGCTACACCTTC
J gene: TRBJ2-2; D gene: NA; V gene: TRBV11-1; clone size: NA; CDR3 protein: CASSFDAGTRGGELFF; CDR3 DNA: TGTGCCAGCAGCTTTGATGCGGGAACGAGGGGCGGGGAGCTGTTTTTT
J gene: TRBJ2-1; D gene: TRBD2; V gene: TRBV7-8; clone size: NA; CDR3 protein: CASSRSGGRAYNEQFF; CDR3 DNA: TGTGCCAGCAGCAGATCTGGAGGGAGGGCATACAATGAGCAGTTCTTC
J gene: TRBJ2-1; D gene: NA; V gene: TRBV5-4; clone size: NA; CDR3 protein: CASSRDGGTYNEQFF; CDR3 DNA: TGTGCCAGCAGCCGAGACGGAGGAACCTACAATGAGCAGTTCTTC
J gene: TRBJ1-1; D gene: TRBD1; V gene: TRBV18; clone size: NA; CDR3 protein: CASSPGQGVFREAFF; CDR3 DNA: TGTGCCAGCTCACCAGGACAGGGGGTTTTTCGTGAAGCTTTCTTT
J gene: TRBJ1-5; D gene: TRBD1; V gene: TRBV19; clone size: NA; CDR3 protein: CASSPLQGGNQPQHF; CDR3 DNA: TGTGCCAGTAGTCCATTACAGGGGGGAAATCAGCCCCAGCATTTT
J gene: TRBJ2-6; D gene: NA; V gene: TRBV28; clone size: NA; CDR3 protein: CASRQYTGGVSGANVLTF; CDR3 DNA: TGTGCCAGCAGGCAATATACAGGGGGGGTCTCTGGGGCCAACGTCCTGACTTTC
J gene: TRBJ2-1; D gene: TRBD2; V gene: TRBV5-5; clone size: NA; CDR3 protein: CASSRTPGLALPDEQFF; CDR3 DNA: TGTGCCAGCAGCCGAACTCCGGGACTAGCGCTGCCGGATGAGCAGTTCTTC
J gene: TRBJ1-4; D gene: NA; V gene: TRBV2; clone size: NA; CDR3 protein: CASSRTWTEKLFF; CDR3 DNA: TGTGCCAGCAGTAGAACCTGGACAGAAAAACTGTTTTTT
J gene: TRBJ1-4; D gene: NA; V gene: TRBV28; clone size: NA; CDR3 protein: CASNHGNEKLFF; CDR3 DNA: TGTGCCAGCAACCACGGTAATGAAAAACTGTTTTTT
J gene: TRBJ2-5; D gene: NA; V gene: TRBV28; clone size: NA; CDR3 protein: CASSTSLTGTLRETQYF; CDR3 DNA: TGTGCCAGCAGTACTTCTCTAACAGGGACCCTCAGGGAGACCCAGTACTTC
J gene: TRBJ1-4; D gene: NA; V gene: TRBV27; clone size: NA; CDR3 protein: CASSSPGSDEKLFF; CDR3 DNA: TGTGCCAGCAGTTCTCCGGGATCTGATGAAAAACTGTTTTTT
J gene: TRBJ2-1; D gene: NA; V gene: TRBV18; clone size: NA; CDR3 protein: CASSPTDSKIDNEQFF; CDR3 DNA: TGTGCCAGCTCACCGACGGACTCGAAAATTGACAATGAGCAGTTCTTC
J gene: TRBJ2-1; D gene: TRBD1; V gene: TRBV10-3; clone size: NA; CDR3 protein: CAISPGQSYNEQFF; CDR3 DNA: TGTGCCATCTCACCGGGACAGTCCTACAATGAGCAGTTCTTC
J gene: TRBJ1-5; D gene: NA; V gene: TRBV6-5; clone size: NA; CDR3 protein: CASSYSGEVNQPQHF; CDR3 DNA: TGTGCCAGCAGTTACAGTGGAGAAGTCAATCAGCCCCAGCATTTT
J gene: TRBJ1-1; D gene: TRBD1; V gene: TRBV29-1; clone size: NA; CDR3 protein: CSATGQGAGEAFF; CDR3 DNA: TGCAGCGCTACGGGACAGGGGGCTGGTGAAGCTTTCTTT
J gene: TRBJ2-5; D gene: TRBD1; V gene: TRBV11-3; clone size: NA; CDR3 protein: CASSPRQGAFETQYF; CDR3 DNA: TGTGCCAGCAGCCCCCGACAGGGGGCGTTTGAGACCCAGTACTTC
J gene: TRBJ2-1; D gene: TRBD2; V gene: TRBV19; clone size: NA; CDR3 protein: CASSALAGEYNEQFF; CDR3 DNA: TGTGCCAGTAGTGCCCTAGCGGGAGAGTACAATGAGCAGTTCTTC
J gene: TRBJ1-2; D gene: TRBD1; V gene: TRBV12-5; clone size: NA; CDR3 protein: CASGPGTGRSGYTF; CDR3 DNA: TGTGCTAGTGGTCCCGGGACAGGGCGTTCGGGCTACACCTTC
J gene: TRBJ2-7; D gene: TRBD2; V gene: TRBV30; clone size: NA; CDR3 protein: CAWSVAGGPSYEQYF; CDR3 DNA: TGTGCCTGGAGTGTAGCGGGAGGGCCTTCCTACGAGCAGTACTTC
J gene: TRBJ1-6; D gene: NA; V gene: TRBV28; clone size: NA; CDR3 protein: CASSSPPPSPLHF; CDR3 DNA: TGTGCCAGCAGTTCCCCTCCTCCTTCACCCCTCCACTTT
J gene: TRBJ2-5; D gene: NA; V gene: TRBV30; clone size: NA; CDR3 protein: CARSRDMWETQYF; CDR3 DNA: TGTGCCCGGTCCCGGGATATGTGGGAGACCCAGTACTTC